These 9 T cell receptor beta chains were all obtained from the same sample, sequenced in a study of shared T cell receptors in the human thymus. Only in-frame clones appear in the TCRdb table, and some are missing; sequencing was by immunoSEQ multiplex PCR. The table has roughly 410,000 clones, approximately 95% seen once. The sequenced material came from thymocytes. The receptors here all came from a human donor.

The rearrangement uses TRBV6-5 and TRBJ2-3, with TRBD2 matching 13 bases. The junction had 8 bases not matched to a gene; V was cut back by 3 bases and J by 14 bases. The CDR3 is 14 residues long. From germline, CDR1 is MNHEY and CDR2 SVGAGI. As DNA, the CDR3 is TGTGCCAGCAGTTATCACACCGGGACTAGCGGGACGTATTTT. It specifies CASSYHTGTSGTYF.

J is TRBJ1-2 and V is TRBV19; D is perhaps TRBD1 (5 bases). This CDR3 spans 15 amino acids. Germline lookup yields CDR1 LNHDA and CDR2 SQIVND (reference sequence). V was cut by 1 base and J by 4 bases, with 13 bases left in between. This CDR3 is CASSIARDGPYGYTF. In DNA form, the CDR3 reads TGTGCCAGTAGTATAGCCCGGGACGGGCCCTATGGCTACACCTTC. Supplemented by reference TRBV19 and TRBJ1-2, the full variable domain reads DGGITQSPKYLFRKEGQNVTLSCEQNLNHDAMYWYRQDPGQGLRLIYYSQIVNDFQKGDIAEGYSVSREKKESFPLTVTSAQKNPTAFYLCASSIARDGPYGYTFGSGTRLTVV.

The CDR3 DNA sequence: TGCGCCAGCAGCCGTACAACAGGGGCAAGCACTGAAGCTTTCTTT. It is translated as CASSRTTGASTEAFF. The gene calls are TRBV4-3 and TRBJ1-1; 7 bases map to TRBD1. Unmatched junction bases numbered 9, after V lost 4 bases and J lost 4 bases. Germline CDR1 LGHNA, CDR2 YSLEER. This CDR3 spans 15 amino acids.

The chain employs TRBV27 and TRBJ2-2, with 14 bases identical to TRBD2. Germline CDR1 and CDR2: MNHEY and SMNVEV (reference sequence). There are 16 residues in the CDR3. J lost 7 bases, V lost 7 bases, and 8 bases had no gene match. CDR3 amino acids: CASTGLAGGGGGELFF. CDR3 in DNA: TGTGCCAGCACCGGACTAGCGGGAGGAGGTGGCGGGGAGCTGTTTTTT.

This rearrangement joins TRBV9 to TRBJ2-6; the match to TRBD2 covers 14 bases. The CDR3 loop spans 21 amino acids. J gave up 0 bases and V 5 bases, and 13 bases lay outside the gene matches. CDR1 is SGDLS and CDR2 is YYNGEE in the germline V gene. Here the CDR3 reads CASSPGTSGSFLHSGANVLTF. CDR3 DNA sequence: TGTGCCAGCAGTCCCGGGACTAGCGGGAGCTTCCTTCACTCTGGGGCCAACGTCCTGACTTTC. Together with reference TRBV9 and TRBJ2-6, the CDR3 gives the full variable domain: DSGVTQTPKHLITATGQRVTLRCSPRSGDLSVYWYQQSLDQGLQFLIQYYNGEERAKGNILERFSAQQFPDLHSELNLSSLELGDSALYFCASSPGTSGSFLHSGANVLTFGAGSRLTVL.

The rearrangement joins TRBV27 to TRBJ2-1; D unresolved. V was pared by 2 bases and J by 4 bases, with 9 bases between. Germline V gives CDR1 MNHEY, CDR2 SMNVEV (reference sequence). CDR3 length: 14 amino acids. CDR3 loop: CASSLRYSYNEQFF. The CDR3 nucleotides are TGTGCCAGCAGTTTAAGATACAGTTACAATGAGCAGTTCTTC.

V and J are TRBV2 and TRBJ2-5, with D perhaps given as TRBD1 or TRBD2 (6 bases each). The CDR3 spans 15 residues. CDR1 is SNHLY and CDR2 is FYNNEI in the germline V gene. Trimming pared 1 base from V and 4 bases from J, leaving 13 bases between. CDR3 nucleotide sequence: TGTGCCAGCAGTGAAGGGGGGGCTGCTGGAGAGACCCAGTACTTC. Encoded protein: CASSEGGAAGETQYF.

The chain recombines TRBV5-6 with TRBJ1-5; TRBD1 aligns across 7 bases. Germline CDR1 reads SGHDT; CDR2 reads YYEEEE. This CDR3 is built from 14 residues. Losses at the gene ends were 4 bases for V and 7 bases for J; bases not matched to a gene: 8. The CDR3 DNA follows: TGTGCCAGCAGCCGGAACAGGGGTGAGCAGCCCCAGCATTTT. Translation: CASSRNRGEQPQHF. The full variable domain, in which reference TRBV5-6 and TRBJ1-5 provide the parts outside the CDR3, is DAGVTQSPTHLIKTRGQQVTLRCSPKSGHDTVSWYQQALGQGPQFIFQYYEEEERQRGNFPDRFSGHQFPNYSSELNVNALLLGDSALYLCASSRNRGEQPQHFGDGTRLSIL.

The chain joins TRBV6-5 to TRBJ2-2; D possibly corresponds to TRBD1 (6 bases). CDR1 and CDR2 from the germline V gene are MNHEY and SVGAGI. The V end was cut by 5 bases, the J end by 3 bases, with 10 bases between. The CDR3 contains 14 residues. The CDR3 loop reads CASSPGHYTGELFF. CDR3 nucleotides: TGTGCCAGCAGTCCGGGACACTACACCGGGGAGCTGTTTTTT.